The 30 T cell receptor beta chains below come from one sample, sequenced in a study of shared clonotypes between healthy human individuals. The naive CD8 fraction comprised CD45RO-negative cells positively selected for CCR7 and excluded terminally differentiated effector memory CD45RA+ cells. The data were produced by immunoSEQ multiplex PCR, yet TCRdb's version contains in-frame clones alone and is incomplete. There are hundreds of thousands of clones in the sample; 92% occur only once, and roughly 24% lies in the top ten. The sequenced sample consisted of naive CD8+ T cells sorted from blood. The receptors here all came from a young man in good health.

J is TRBJ2-5 and V is TRBV13, with 7 bases matching TRBD2. This CDR3 contains 19 residues. Per germline, CDR1 PRHDT and CDR2 FYEKMQ (reference sequence). Germline trimming cut 7 bases from V and 0 bases from J; bases unmatched to any gene: 20. The DNA of the CDR3 is TGTGCCAGCACCCCTTTTTTTCCGGGCGGGAGCCCTAACCAAGAGACCCAGTACTTC. Its protein product is CASTPFFPGGSPNQETQYF.

The chain uses TRBV7-9 and TRBJ2-5; D possibly corresponds to TRBD1 (5 bases). This CDR3 has 14 residues. Trimming shortened V by 1 base and J by 5 bases, and 11 bases separated the two germline ends. Germline V gene data show CDR1 as SEHNR and CDR2 as FQNEAQ (reference sequence). The CDR3: CASSLEAGWETQYF. The CDR3 bases are TGTGCCAGCAGCTTAGAGGCAGGGTGGGAGACCCAGTACTTC.

This chain joins TRBV6-4 and TRBJ1-1; D is undetermined. Trimming shortened V by 9 bases and J by 7 bases, and 15 bases separated the two germline ends. Germline CDR1 MRHNA, CDR2 SNTAGT. This CDR3 has 12 residues. CDR3 residues: CARTFQEFEAFF. CDR3 sequence (DNA): TGTGCCAGAACTTTCCAGGAGTTTGAAGCTTTCTTT.

The genes are TRBV11-2 and TRBJ1-5; possible D gene TRBD1, 6 bases. This CDR3 contains 15 residues. Trimming shortened V by 0 bases and J by 7 bases, and 13 bases separated the two germline ends. CDR1 and CDR2 from the germline V gene are SGHAT and FQNNGV. The CDR3 DNA follows: TGTGCCAGCAGCTTAGAGGGCAGGGGTGGACAGCCCCAGCATTTT. It codes for CASSLEGRGGQPQHF.

The V gene is TRBV28, the J gene TRBJ2-7; no definite D call. The CDR3 is made up of 14 amino acids. Germline lookup yields CDR1 MDHEN and CDR2 SYDVKM. Between the trimmed V and J ends, which lost 8 bases and 2 bases, there was a span of 16 bases. The CDR3 coding sequence is TGTGCCAGCGGCCGGCCCCTGGGTCCCTACGAGCAGTACTTC. It codes for CASGRPLGPYEQYF.

The rearrangement uses TRBV6-1 and TRBJ2-1; D is unclear. Trimming removed 0 bases at V and 7 bases at J, with 1 base between. The CDR3 totals 11 residues. Germline V CDR1 and CDR2: MNHNS, SASEGT. The CDR3 nucleotides are TGTGCCAGCAGTGAAGCTAATGAGCAGTTCTTC. Translated, it gives CASSEANEQFF.

J is TRBJ2-7 and V is TRBV9; D uncertain. There are 13 residues in the CDR3. The germline V gene has CDR1 SGDLS and CDR2 YYNGEE. The V end was cut by 0 bases, the J end by 0 bases, with 4 bases between. Written as DNA, the CDR3 is TGTGCCAGCAGCGTAGAAAGCTCCTACGAGCAGTACTTC. It codes for CASSVESSYEQYF.

The rearrangement links TRBV5-1 to TRBJ2-1, with TRBD2 identical over 12 bases. This CDR3 contains 15 residues. Germline V gene sequence: CDR1 SGHRS, CDR2 YFSETQ. V dropped 1 base and J dropped 7; count of bases not matched to a gene: 3. CDR3 protein: CASSLSLAGGNEQFF. The DNA for the CDR3 is TGCGCCAGCAGCTTGTCACTAGCGGGAGGTAATGAGCAGTTCTTC.

The V and J genes are TRBV29-1 and TRBJ2-3; 7 positions agree with TRBD1. Germline V gives CDR1 SQVTM, CDR2 ANQGSEA. Unmatched junction bases numbered 12, after V lost 4 bases and J lost 2 bases. This CDR3 comprises 16 residues. CDR3 residues: CSVGRGGEVVTDTQYF. Here the CDR3 DNA reads TGCAGCGTTGGGCGAGGGGGCGAAGTAGTCACAGATACGCAGTATTTT.

The chain carries TRBV9 and TRBJ2-1; no firm D call. The CDR3 sequence is 13 residues long. Germline CDR1 and CDR2: SGDLS and YYNGEE. Trimming removed 0 bases at V and 7 bases at J, with 8 bases between. CDR3 nucleotides: TGTGCCAGCAGCGTAGACCGAATGAATGAGCAGTTCTTC. Protein sequence: CASSVDRMNEQFF.

The CDR3 spells CASSSLPGQGASGNTIYF. The CDR3 bases are TGTGCCAGCAGTTCATTGCCGGGACAGGGGGCTTCTGGAAACACCATATATTTT. J is TRBJ1-3 and V is TRBV7-9; 12 bases agree with TRBD1. V was pared by 6 bases and J by 1 base, with 10 bases of the junction left unmatched. This CDR3 spans 18 amino acids. Germline loops: CDR1 SEHNR, CDR2 FQNEAQ (reference sequence). Drawing the rest from reference TRBV7-9 and TRBJ1-3, the complete variable domain is DTGVSQNPRHKITKRGQNVTFRCDPISEHNRLYWYRQTLGQGPEFLTYFQNEAQLEKSRLLSDRFSAERPKGSFSTLEIQRTEQGDSAMYLCASSSLPGQGASGNTIYFGEGSWLTVV.

The count of this clone is one. This chain links TRBV15 with TRBJ1-1; D is possibly TRBD1 (6 bases). Germline loops: CDR1 LNHNV, CDR2 YYDKDF (reference sequence). V was trimmed by 0 bases and J by 6 bases, leaving 11 bases between them. This CDR3 is 14 amino acids long. The CDR3 loop is CATSRDGGAPEAFF. The CDR3 coding sequence is TGTGCCACCAGCAGAGATGGGGGCGCGCCTGAAGCTTTCTTT. Full variable domain (outside the CDR3, taken from reference TRBV15 and TRBJ1-1): DAMVIQNPRYQVTQFGKPVTLSCSQTLNHNVMYWYQQKSSQAPKLLFHYYDKDFNNEADTPDNFQSRRPNTSFCFLDIRSPGLGDTAMYLCATSRDGGAPEAFFGQGTRLTVV.

The chain couples TRBV7-9 to TRBJ2-2; 13 bases are shared with TRBD2. This CDR3 spans 16 amino acids. CDR1 is SEHNR, CDR2 FQNEAQ, per germline (reference sequence). J was trimmed by 7 bases and V by 5 bases; bases with no gene match: 7. The CDR3 region has the DNA TGTGCCAGCAGCCCAACTAGCGGGAGGGCCGACGGGGAGCTGTTTTTT. It is translated as CASSPTSGRADGELFF.

The chain recombines TRBV9 with TRBJ1-4; D not certain. Trimming shortened V by 4 bases and J by 8 bases, and 18 bases separated the two germline ends. Per the germline V gene, CDR1 is SGDLS and CDR2 is YYNGEE. CDR3 length equals 15 residues. CDR3 sequence reads: CASSLRWAVGEKLFF. For the CDR3, the DNA is TGTGCCAGCAGCCTCCGATGGGCAGTGGGAGAAAAACTGTTTTTT.

The J gene is TRBJ2-1, the V gene TRBV9; 7 bases map to TRBD2. The junction had 12 bases not matched to a gene; V was cut back by 1 base and J by 5 bases. The length of the CDR3 is 17 residues. In germline, CDR1 is SGDLS, CDR2 YYNGEE. CDR3 sequence reads: CASSVRSSGDLDNEQFF. DNA for the CDR3: TGTGCCAGCAGCGTACGGTCTAGCGGTGACTTAGACAATGAGCAGTTCTTC.

This clone was seen a few times. This chain joins TRBV15 and TRBJ2-3; 11 nucleotides line up with TRBD2. The CDR3 length is 15 residues. CDR1 LNHNV and CDR2 YYDKDF come from the germline V gene (reference sequence). The V gene end was trimmed by 1 base and the J gene end by 11 bases; junction bases not matched to a gene: 8. The CDR3 protein is CATSRVAGGPSGQYF. The CDR3 DNA reads TGTGCCACCAGCAGAGTAGCGGGAGGGCCTAGCGGGCAGTATTTT.

The chain couples TRBV27 to TRBJ2-2; 7 bases are a match to TRBD2. This CDR3 region has 14 residues. V was clipped by 1 base and J by 6 bases; unmatched bases: 2. Looked up from germline, CDR1 is MNHEY and CDR2 is SMNVEV (reference sequence). As DNA, the CDR3 is TGTGCCAGCAGTTTATGGACTAGTGCCGGGGAGCTGTTTTTT. Translation gives CASSLWTSAGELFF.

This clone was recorded once. The V gene is TRBV27, the J gene TRBJ2-7, with TRBD1 matching 9 bases. V shed 0 bases and J 2 bases; nucleotides not matched to a gene: 8. This CDR3 comprises 17 residues. The germline V gene has CDR1 MNHEY and CDR2 SMNVEV (reference sequence). In DNA form, the CDR3 reads TGTGCCAGCAGTTTATCTGTTGGGGACAGGGTCCCCTACGAGCAGTACTTC. This sequence encodes CASSLSVGDRVPYEQYF.

This clone was seen only once. This chain links TRBV15 with TRBJ1-3, with D tentatively TRBD1 (6 bases). The germline V and J ends were trimmed by 5 bases and 7 bases, with 21 bases remaining between them. Germline V CDR1 and CDR2: LNHNV, YYDKDF (reference sequence). The CDR3 extends over 16 amino acids. CDR3 residues: CATSDSTGIDSNTIYF. CDR3 sequence (DNA): TGTGCCACCAGCGACTCAACAGGGATCGACTCCAACACCATATATTTT.

A remark on this clone: Other DNA sequences within the sample encode an identical CDR3. This sequence joins TRBV5-5 and TRBJ2-1, with TRBD2 as a possible D gene (5 bases). CDR3 length: 15 amino acids. The ends were cut back, 3 bases at V and 0 bases at J, with 10 bases in the middle. Germline V lookup: CDR1 SGHKS, CDR2 YYEKEE (reference sequence). In nucleotides, the CDR3 is TGTGCCAGCAGCTGGGGAGTGGACTCCTACAATGAGCAGTTCTTC. Encoded protein: CASSWGVDSYNEQFF.

The genes are TRBV7-8 and TRBJ2-1, with 11 nucleotides matching TRBD2. The germline gives CDR1 SGHVS, CDR2 FQNEAQ. V lost 5 bases, J lost 8 bases, and 14 bases stayed unmatched. There are 17 residues in the CDR3. CDR3 protein: CASSPHLTSGSVDEQFF. The CDR3 DNA reads as TGTGCCAGCAGCCCTCACCTAACTAGCGGGAGTGTCGATGAGCAGTTCTTC.

The V call is TRBV15, the J call TRBJ1-2; D gene ambiguous. The CDR3 contains 13 residues. CDR1 LNHNV and CDR2 YYDKDF come from the germline V gene (reference sequence). The V gene lost 6 bases and the J gene lost 3 bases, with 11 bases spanning the gap. The CDR3 protein is CATSYRDYYGYTF. Written as DNA, the CDR3 is TGTGCCACCAGTTACCGAGACTACTATGGCTACACCTTC.

The chain employs TRBV7-9 and TRBJ2-1, with a possible D match to TRBD1 (5 bases). Germline CDR1 reads SEHNR; CDR2 reads FQNEAQ (reference sequence). V was cut by 5 bases and J by 0 bases, with 11 bases left in between. There are 15 residues in the CDR3. DNA of the CDR3: TGTGCCAGCAGCATCCACAGGAGCTCCTACAATGAGCAGTTCTTC. Translated: CASSIHRSSYNEQFF.

This sequence joins TRBV2 and TRBJ2-3, with 7 bases lining up with TRBD1. The germline CDR1 and CDR2 sequences are SNHLY and FYNNEI. The CDR3 extends over 13 amino acids. Germline trimming cut 8 bases from V and 2 bases from J; bases unmatched to any gene: 4. Written as DNA, the CDR3 is TGTGCCAGCCCGAGGGGGCCCACAGATACGCAGTATTTT. Amino acids: CASPRGPTDTQYF.

This sequence joins TRBV28 and TRBJ1-2, with D perhaps matching TRBD1 (6 bases). The V and J ends lost 2 bases and 4 bases respectively, with 8 bases between them. This CDR3 is built from 13 residues. The germline CDR1 and CDR2 sequences are MDHEN and SYDVKM. The CDR3 DNA follows: TGTGCCAGCAGTTTAGTGGGGGCCTATGGCTACACCTTC. It specifies CASSLVGAYGYTF.

The chain is built from TRBV4-1 and TRBJ2-5, with 8 nucleotides matching TRBD1. V was clipped by 3 bases and J by 5 bases; unmatched bases: 5. Germline CDR1 and CDR2: MGHRA and YSYEKL. This CDR3 is built from 14 residues. The DNA for the CDR3 is TGCGCCAGCAGCCACAGGGGGCTTTGGGAGACCCAGTACTTC. Its translation: CASSHRGLWETQYF.

The chain employs TRBV18 and TRBJ2-6; D might be TRBD1 (5 bases). Trimming removed 6 bases from V and 0 bases from J, with 15 bases in between. There are 17 residues in the CDR3. The V gene's germline CDR1 is KGHSH and CDR2 LQKENI. The CDR3 sequence: CASSVAGPHSGANVLTF. The CDR3 bases are TGTGCCAGCTCGGTGGCAGGGCCTCACTCTGGGGCCAACGTCCTGACTTTC.

The V call is TRBV27, the J call TRBJ2-1; 8 bases fit TRBD2. This CDR3 spans 14 amino acids. Germline-derived CDR1 and CDR2 are MNHEY and SMNVEV (reference sequence). The junction had 6 bases not matched to a gene; V was cut back by 6 bases and J by 5 bases. The chain's CDR3 is CASSHVAGHNEQFF. The CDR3 DNA reads as TGTGCCAGCAGCCATGTAGCGGGGCACAATGAGCAGTTCTTC.

V is TRBV29-1 and J is TRBJ1-1; D remains unclear. V lost 4 bases, J lost 0 bases, and 6 bases lay in between. The CDR3 sequence is 12 residues long. Germline V gives CDR1 SQVTM, CDR2 ANQGSEA. CDR3 nucleotides: TGCAGCGTTGTATGGATGAACACTGAAGCTTTCTTT. Translation gives CSVVWMNTEAFF.

This chain uses TRBV2 with TRBJ1-1, with D uncertain. This CDR3 is built from 16 residues. Germline-derived CDR1 and CDR2 are SNHLY and FYNNEI. Trimming stripped 7 bases from V and 0 bases from J, with 18 bases between. The DNA of the CDR3 is TGTGCCAGCACGGTACCCCAAGGACCGCTGAACACTGAAGCTTTCTTT. Amino acid sequence: CASTVPQGPLNTEAFF.